The 9 T cell receptor beta chains reported below all come from one sample, sequenced in a study of cytomegalovirus exposure and HLA in healthy donors. A multiplex PCR was run with 60 Vbeta primers and 13 Jbeta primers. Assay: immunoSEQ multiplex PCR; the TCRdb copy retains only in-frame clones and omits some. The top ten clones hold approximately 1.4% of a sample with fewer than 200,000 clones, about 9% of them seen once. Sequencing was carried out using PBMCs. The source is a woman in her twenties or thirties in good health and CMV-seropositive.

The table lists this clone with a few counts. V and J are TRBV11-2 and TRBJ1-4, with 7 bases matching TRBD1. The CDR3 covers 16 residues. CDR1 and CDR2 from the germline V gene are SGHAT and FQNNGV. Losses at the gene ends were 1 base for V and 8 bases for J; bases not matched to a gene: 10. CDR3 coding DNA: TGTGCCAGCAGCTTAGGGTATGACAGGGTTGGCGAAAAACTGTTTTTT. Its translation: CASSLGYDRVGEKLFF.

This clone was counted only a few times. The chain employs TRBV30 and TRBJ2-7; 9 nucleotides align to TRBD1. After removal of 3 bases from V and 4 bases from J, the junction contained 10 bases not matched to a gene. The CDR3 loop spans 15 amino acids. From germline, CDR1 is GTSNPN and CDR2 SVGIG (reference sequence). The CDR3 sequence: CAWRPKFDRGYEQYF. DNA for the CDR3: TGTGCCTGGAGACCAAAGTTCGACAGGGGGTACGAGCAGTACTTC.

The genes are TRBV6-6 and TRBJ1-1; D may be TRBD1 (6 bases). Germline assignment: CDR1 MNHNY and CDR2 SVGAGI (reference sequence). V was clipped by 5 bases and J by 3 bases, with 13 bases between them. CDR3 length equals 14 residues. CDR3 loop: CASSIYRVDTEAFF. The CDR3 nucleotides are TGTGCCAGCAGTATCTACAGGGTTGACACTGAAGCTTTCTTT.

This clone appeared a few times. CDR3 residues: CASSRLQGVENIQYF. CDR3 in DNA: TGTGCCAGCAGTCGACTACAGGGGGTCGAAAACATTCAGTACTTC. The gene calls are TRBV27 and TRBJ2-4, with 8 bases fitting TRBD1. Per the germline V gene, CDR1 is MNHEY and CDR2 is SMNVEV (reference sequence). V lost 5 bases and J lost 5; bases outside the gene matches: 8. The CDR3 covers 15 residues.

This clone was recorded a few times. CDR3 DNA sequence: TGTGCCAGCAGCTTAGGGGGGACAGGCGTCTCTGGGGCCAACGTCCTGACTTTC. Its protein is CASSLGGTGVSGANVLTF. The gene calls are TRBV7-9 and TRBJ2-6; TRBD1 matches 8 bases. The CDR3 runs to 18 residues. The trim removed 1 base at V and 0 bases at J, leaving 5 bases unmatched. The germline V gene encodes CDR1 SEHNR and CDR2 FQNEAQ (reference sequence).

This clone was counted ten times or more. The chain recombines TRBV12-5 with TRBJ1-5; TRBD1 is a possible D gene (5 bases). The CDR3 covers 14 residues. Trimming shortened V by 6 bases and J by 0 bases, and 9 bases separated the two germline ends. Germline-derived CDR1 and CDR2 are LGHNT and FRNRAP. CDR3 sequence: CASGGLFSNQPQHF. CDR3 nucleotides: TGTGCTAGTGGGGGACTCTTTAGCAATCAGCCCCAGCATTTT.

This clone was picked up a small number of times. The chain uses TRBV11-2 and TRBJ2-7; 8 bases agree with TRBD2. Germline trimming cut 3 bases from V and 4 bases from J; bases unmatched to any gene: 5. CDR3 length equals 14 residues. Germline lookup yields CDR1 SGHAT and CDR2 FQNNGV. The CDR3 loop reads CASSFTSGLYEQYF. CDR3 sequence (DNA): TGTGCCAGCAGCTTTACTAGCGGCCTATACGAGCAGTACTTC.

This clone was observed a handful of times. The V gene is TRBV9, the J gene TRBJ1-1; TRBD1 is a possible D gene (5 bases). The CDR3 contains 15 residues. Trimming removed 2 bases at V and 0 bases at J, with 11 bases between. From germline, CDR1 is SGDLS and CDR2 YYNGEE. The CDR3: CASSVPGRMNTEAFF. The CDR3 DNA reads TGTGCCAGCAGCGTCCCAGGGAGGATGAACACTGAAGCTTTCTTT.

This clone came up a few times. This sample includes further DNA sequences coding for the same CDR3. The rearrangement uses TRBV7-9 and TRBJ1-4, with a weak D call TRBD1 (6 bases). This CDR3 has 15 residues. Looked up from germline, CDR1 is SEHNR and CDR2 is FQNEAQ (reference sequence). Trimming took 1 base from V and 2 from J, leaving 8 bases between them. The CDR3 loop reads CASSLERGTNEKLFF. The CDR3 DNA reads TGTGCCAGCAGCTTAGAGAGGGGGACTAATGAAAAACTGTTTTTT.